The 16 T cell receptor beta chains below were found in one sample sequenced in a study of identical twins. One entry per CDR3 protein results from TCRdb running MiXCR on the 5' RACE reads. The profile shows hundreds of thousands of distinct CDR3 sequences, approximately 9% of them singletons. This sample also belongs to another study, concerning yellow fever vaccine responses in identical twins.

Sequenced sample: PBMCs. The receptors stem from a woman under 30 in good health.

The J gene is TRBJ2-3, the V gene TRBV11-2; D not certain. Trimming stripped 3 bases from V and 1 base from J, with 8 bases between. CDR1 is SGHAT, CDR2 FQNNGV, per germline. CDR3 length: 14 amino acids. This chain's CDR3 is CASSFSMGTDTQYF. The CDR3 coding sequence is TGTGCCAGCAGCTTTAGTATGGGCACAGATACGCAGTATTTT. Combining the CDR3 with reference TRBV11-2 and TRBJ2-3 gives the whole variable domain EAGVAQSPRYKIIEKRQSVAFWCNPISGHATLYWYQQILGQGPKLLIQFQNNGVVDDSQLPKDRFSAERLKGVDSTLKIQPAKLEDSAVYLCASSFSMGTDTQYFGPGTRLTVL.

The chain links TRBV3-1 to TRBJ2-3; 7 bases are shared with TRBD2. The CDR3 has 17 residues. Germline V gene lookup returns CDR1 LGHDT and CDR2 YNNKEL (reference sequence). The ends lost 4 bases at V and 2 bases at J; junction bases unmatched: 12. CDR3 DNA: TGTGCCAGCAGCCCTGAAGCAACTAGCGCCTACACAGATACGCAGTATTTT. This sequence encodes CASSPEATSAYTDTQYF.

The chain employs TRBV27 and TRBJ2-3; 8 positions agree with TRBD2. Looked up from germline, CDR1 is MNHEY and CDR2 is SMNVEV (reference sequence). J lost 2 bases, V lost 6 bases, and 10 bases had no gene match. This CDR3 has 16 residues. The chain's CDR3 is CASSQGAGGTTDTQYF. The DNA for the CDR3 is TGTGCCAGCAGCCAAGGGGCGGGGGGTACCACAGATACGCAGTATTTT.

This clonotype has a handful of counts. V usage is TRBV4-2 and J usage is TRBJ2-3, with 10 bases matching TRBD2. Losses at the gene ends were 4 bases for V and 5 bases for J; bases not matched to a gene: 6. Germline V gene data show CDR1 as LGHNA and CDR2 as YNFKEQ. This CDR3 has 15 amino acids. CDR3 DNA sequence: TGTGCCAGCAGCCTCCCTAGCGGGAGTTTAGATACGCAGTATTTT. Protein: CASSLPSGSLDTQYF.

Note on this clonotype: A much larger clone is a single base away; this may be a read error. Here the CDR3 reads CASGLDTLSSYEQYF. The CDR3, as DNA: TGCGCCAGCGGCTTGGACACATTGAGCTCCTACGAGCAGTACTTC. V gene TRBV5-1 combines with J gene TRBJ2-7, with D maybe TRBD1 (5 bases). Germline CDR1 is SGHRS and CDR2 is YFSETQ. The CDR3 runs 15 residues.

This clonotype has ten or more counts. This rearrangement joins TRBV14 to TRBJ2-1, with TRBD1 as a possible D gene (7 bases). Deletions cut 0 bases from V and 2 bases from J, with 11 bases between. CDR1 is SGHDN and CDR2 is FVKESK in the germline V gene. CDR3 length: 16 residues. The CDR3: CASSQDIRGAYNEQFF. The CDR3 DNA reads as TGTGCCAGCAGCCAAGACATCAGGGGGGCCTACAATGAGCAGTTCTTC.

The chain has TRBV7-2 and TRBJ2-4, with TRBD1 matching over 8 bases. From germline, CDR1 is SGHTA and CDR2 FQGNSA. The CDR3 has 16 residues. The J segment lost 0 bases and the V segment lost 5 bases, leaving 6 bases of the junction unmatched. The CDR3 here is CASSGQGSLAKNIQYF. In DNA form, the CDR3 reads TGTGCCAGCAGCGGACAGGGCTCTTTAGCCAAAAACATTCAGTACTTC.

The CDR3 spells CASSLSSPYNEQFF. CDR3 DNA: TGTGCCAGCAGTCTATCGTCCCCCTACAATGAGCAGTTCTTC. This chain connects TRBV6-5 to TRBJ2-1; D is undetermined. Trimming shortened V by 5 bases and J by 2 bases, and 10 bases separated the two germline ends. CDR3 length: 14 residues. Germline CDR1 is MNHEY and CDR2 is SVGAGI.

V gene TRBV9 combines with J gene TRBJ2-7; 7 nucleotides align to TRBD2. CDR3 length equals 15 residues. Germline assignment: CDR1 SGDLS and CDR2 YYNGEE. The J segment lost 7 bases and the V segment lost 3 bases, leaving 13 bases of the junction unmatched. The CDR3 DNA reads as TGTGCCAGCAGCGGAGCCGGGACGGGAGGAGTGGAGCAGTACTTC. It encodes CASSGAGTGGVEQYF.

This clonotype was counted only a few times. The chain has TRBV5-1 and TRBJ2-5, with D maybe TRBD1 (5 bases). Deletions cut 2 bases from V and 2 bases from J, with 13 bases between. Germline loops: CDR1 SGHRS, CDR2 YFSETQ. The CDR3 runs to 15 residues. The chain's CDR3 is CASSLGQGWQETQYF. CDR3 in DNA: TGCGCCAGCAGCTTAGGGCAGGGTTGGCAAGAGACCCAGTACTTC.

At least ten counts were recorded for this clonotype. V and J are TRBV12-3 or TRBV12-4 and TRBJ2-2, with 7 bases matching TRBD1. Trimming at V came to 6 bases and at J to 1 base, leaving 5 bases not matched to a gene. This CDR3 has 15 residues. The CDR3 coding sequence is TGTGCCAGCAGGAACAGGGGTCTGAACACCGGGGAGCTGTTTTTT. Its translation is CASRNRGLNTGELFF.

This clonotype has just a few counts. The chain carries TRBV5-6 and TRBJ2-7, with a tentative D call TRBD2 (5 bases). Looked up from germline, CDR1 is SGHDT and CDR2 is YYEEEE. The CDR3 consists of 15 residues. Trimming took off 9 bases at V and 7 bases at J, with 26 bases between the two ends. CDR3 in DNA: TGTGCCACCCAAAAAGATGGAGTCCCTCGAGGGGAGCAGTACTTC. It codes for CATQKDGVPRGEQYF.

This clonotype was seen more than once but under ten times. The chain combines TRBV28 with TRBJ2-7, with 8 bases lining up with TRBD1. The CDR3 is 15 residues long. CDR1 and CDR2 (germline): MDHEN, SYDVKM. V dropped 2 bases and J dropped 4; count of bases not matched to a gene: 7. The chain's CDR3 is CASSLGDRGTYEQYF. CDR3 DNA: TGTGCCAGCAGTTTAGGAGACAGGGGTACTTACGAGCAGTACTTC.

This clonotype was picked up many times. This rearrangement joins TRBV6-5 to TRBJ2-1; TRBD1 or TRBD2 may be the D gene (5 bases each). Trimming cost V 4 bases and J 2 bases, with 12 bases left between them. This CDR3 is 15 amino acids long. Germline CDR1 reads MNHEY; CDR2 reads SVGAGI. The CDR3: CASSLGDGPYNEQFF. The DNA for the CDR3 is TGTGCCAGCAGTTTGGGGGACGGACCCTACAATGAGCAGTTCTTC.

This clonotype was observed a handful of times. The chain combines TRBV9 with TRBJ2-5; 7 bases are shared with TRBD2. The V segment lost 3 bases and the J segment 5 bases; nucleotides outside the gene matches: 10. The CDR3 consists of 15 residues. The germline gives CDR1 SGDLS, CDR2 YYNGEE. The CDR3 nucleotides are TGTGCCAGCAGCGCCCCAGCGGGGCCCGTGGAGACCCAGTACTTC. Protein: CASSAPAGPVETQYF.

With respect to this clonotype: This may stem from a read error, because a much larger clone lies one nucleotide away. As DNA, the CDR3 is TGTGCCAGTAGGGCTAGCGGAACCAAAAACATTCAGTACTTC. Protein: CASRASGTKNIQYF. The chain recombines TRBV28 with TRBJ2-4, with 7 positions matching TRBD2. With V trimmed by 9 bases and J by 2 bases, 7 bases remained unmatched. The V gene's germline CDR1 is MDHEN and CDR2 SYDVKM. The CDR3 has 14 residues.